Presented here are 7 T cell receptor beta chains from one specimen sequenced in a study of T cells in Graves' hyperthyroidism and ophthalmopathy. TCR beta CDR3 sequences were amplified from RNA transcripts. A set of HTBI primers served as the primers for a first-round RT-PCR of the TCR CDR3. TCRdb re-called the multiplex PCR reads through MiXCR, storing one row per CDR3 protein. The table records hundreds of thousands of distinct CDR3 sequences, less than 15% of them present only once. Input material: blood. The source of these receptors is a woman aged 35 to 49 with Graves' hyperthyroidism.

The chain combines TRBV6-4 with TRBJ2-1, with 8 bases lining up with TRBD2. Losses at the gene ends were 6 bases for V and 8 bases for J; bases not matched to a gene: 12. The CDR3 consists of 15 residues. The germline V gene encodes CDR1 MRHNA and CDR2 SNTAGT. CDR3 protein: CASSLSGSRGDEQFF. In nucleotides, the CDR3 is TGTGCCAGCAGCTTAAGCGGGAGTAGGGGTGATGAGCAGTTCTTC.

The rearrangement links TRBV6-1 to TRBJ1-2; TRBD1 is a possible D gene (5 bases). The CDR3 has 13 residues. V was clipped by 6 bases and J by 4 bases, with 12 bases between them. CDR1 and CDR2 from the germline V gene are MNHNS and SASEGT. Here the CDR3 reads CASSQSDTYGYTF. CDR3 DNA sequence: TGTGCCAGCAGCCAATCGGACACCTATGGCTACACCTTC.

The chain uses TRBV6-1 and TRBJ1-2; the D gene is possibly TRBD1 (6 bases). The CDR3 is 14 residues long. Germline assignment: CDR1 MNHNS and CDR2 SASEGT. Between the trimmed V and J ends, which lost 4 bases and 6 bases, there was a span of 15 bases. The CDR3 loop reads CASSAWLGGDGYTF. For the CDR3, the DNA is TGTGCCAGCAGTGCCTGGTTGGGGGGCGATGGCTACACCTTC.

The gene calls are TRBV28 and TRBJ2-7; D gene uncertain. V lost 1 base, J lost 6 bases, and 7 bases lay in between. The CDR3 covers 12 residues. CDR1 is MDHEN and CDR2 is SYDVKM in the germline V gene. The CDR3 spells CASSLYSLEQYF. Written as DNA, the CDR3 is TGTGCCAGCAGTTTATACTCTCTCGAGCAGTACTTC. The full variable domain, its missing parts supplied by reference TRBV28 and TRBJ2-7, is DVKVTQSSRYLVKRTGEKVFLECVQDMDHENMFWYRQDPGLGLRLIYFSYDVKMKEKGDIPEGYSVSREKKERFSLILESASTNQTSMYLCASSLYSLEQYFGPGTRLTVT.

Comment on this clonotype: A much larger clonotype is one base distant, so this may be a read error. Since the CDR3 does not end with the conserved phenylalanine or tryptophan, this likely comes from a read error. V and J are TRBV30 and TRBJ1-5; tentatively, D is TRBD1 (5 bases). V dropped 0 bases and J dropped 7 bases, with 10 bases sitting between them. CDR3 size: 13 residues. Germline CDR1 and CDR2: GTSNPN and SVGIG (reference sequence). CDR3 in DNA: TGTGCCTGGAGTGTGGGAGGGGAACAGCCCCAGCATTTG. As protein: CAWSVGGEQPQHL.

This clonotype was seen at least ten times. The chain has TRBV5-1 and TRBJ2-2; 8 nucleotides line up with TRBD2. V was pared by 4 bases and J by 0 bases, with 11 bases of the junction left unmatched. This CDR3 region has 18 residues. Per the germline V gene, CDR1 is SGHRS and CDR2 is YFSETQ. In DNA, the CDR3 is TGCGCCAGCAGCCCCTTGGGAGGCGGGAGGACGAACACCGGGGAGCTGTTTTTT. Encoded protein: CASSPLGGGRTNTGELFF.

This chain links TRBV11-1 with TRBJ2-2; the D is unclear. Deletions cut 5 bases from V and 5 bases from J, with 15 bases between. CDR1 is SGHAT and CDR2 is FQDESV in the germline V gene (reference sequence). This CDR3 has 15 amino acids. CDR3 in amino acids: CASSPSRDLTGELFF. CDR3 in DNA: TGTGCCAGCAGCCCTTCGAGAGATTTGACCGGGGAGCTGTTTTTT.